This TCR beta chain was sequenced for a study of Ad26.COV2.S vaccination and SARS-CoV-2 variants. Study findings and constraints: Recipients given vaccine exceeded placebo recipients in spike-specific TCR breadth.

The CDR3 is made up of 14 amino acids. V lost 5 bases to trimming and J lost 7 bases; unmatched junction nucleotides: 7. Germline CDR1 reads SNHLY; CDR2 reads FYNNEI. Profiling relied on immunoSEQ multiplex PCR, and the TCRdb table lists in-frame clones only, not all of them. The repertoire consists of around 370,000 clones, with approximately 90% occurring once and the leading ten covering around 4.2%. With regard to this clone: Its target is unknown.

Here the sequenced sample was peripheral blood, taken after recovery from COVID-19. The sequence came from a human donor who had recovered from COVID-19. The rearrangement uses TRBV2 and TRBJ1-4; TRBD1 matches 7 bases. Here the CDR3 reads CASSQGGLGEKLFF. In DNA, the CDR3 is TGTGCCAGCAGTCAGGGGGGACTGGGTGAAAAACTGTTTTTT.